A selection of T cell receptor beta chains follows, all from one sample in a study of STAT3 mutations in large granular lymphocyte leukemia. Only in-frame clones appear in the TCRdb table, and some are missing; sequencing was by immunoSEQ multiplex PCR. The sample contains over 8,000 clones, 85% to 90% of which appear only once. Sample: peripheral blood mononuclear cells. The receptors here all came from an elderly man with T-cell large granular lymphocyte leukemia. Some clones in this sample may be carry-over from other donors' samples. CDR3s include the opening cysteine and the closing phenylalanine or tryptophan.

cdr3_aa,v_call,j_call
CASSRDSFYGYTF,TRBV9,TRBJ1-2
CASSLPTRPDRGWGDTQYF,TRBV7-2,TRBJ2-3
CASSQRSGQGVRDTQYF,TRBV7-2,TRBJ2-3
CASSRSRGEADTQYF,TRBV18,TRBJ2-3
CASSVGLGDSDTEAFF,TRBV9,TRBJ1-1
CASSLVEGSTEAFF,TRBV7-9,TRBJ1-1
CAISEGGGFYEQYF,TRBV10-3,TRBJ2-7
CASVGSSTDTQYF,TRBV12-5,TRBJ2-3
CASLQAQDKNIQYF,TRBV6-6,TRBJ2-4
CASSPTTRDRVGGYTF,TRBV7-8,TRBJ1-2
CASSTPTGETQYF,TRBV19,TRBJ2-5
CASNPSGDGNNEQFF,TRBV6-4,TRBJ2-1
CASRGQGAGDYGYTF,TRBV27,TRBJ1-2
CASSVSSGEAEQYF,TRBV9,TRBJ2-7
CASSSPPGQDTGELFF,TRBV5-4,TRBJ2-2
CASSQVTSYGYTF,TRBV14,TRBJ1-2
CASSQVSGNTIYF,TRBV16,TRBJ1-3
CAWSVVALFRAGANVLTF,TRBV30,TRBJ2-6
CASSLGPYGYTF,TRBV7-9,TRBJ1-2
CAISGVGAGNTIYF,TRBV10-3,TRBJ1-3
CASSVGTSGGREQYF,TRBV9,TRBJ2-7
CASSLLTTGPRSPYGYTF,TRBV7-8,TRBJ1-2
CARRGPPNEKLFF,TRBV2,TRBJ1-4
CASTSHVNTEAFF,TRBV6-5,TRBJ1-1
CASSLVYNYGYTF,TRBV5-1,TRBJ1-2
CASSRQSSYEQYF,TRBV19,TRBJ2-7
CASSPDRAYSGNTIYF,TRBV18,TRBJ1-3